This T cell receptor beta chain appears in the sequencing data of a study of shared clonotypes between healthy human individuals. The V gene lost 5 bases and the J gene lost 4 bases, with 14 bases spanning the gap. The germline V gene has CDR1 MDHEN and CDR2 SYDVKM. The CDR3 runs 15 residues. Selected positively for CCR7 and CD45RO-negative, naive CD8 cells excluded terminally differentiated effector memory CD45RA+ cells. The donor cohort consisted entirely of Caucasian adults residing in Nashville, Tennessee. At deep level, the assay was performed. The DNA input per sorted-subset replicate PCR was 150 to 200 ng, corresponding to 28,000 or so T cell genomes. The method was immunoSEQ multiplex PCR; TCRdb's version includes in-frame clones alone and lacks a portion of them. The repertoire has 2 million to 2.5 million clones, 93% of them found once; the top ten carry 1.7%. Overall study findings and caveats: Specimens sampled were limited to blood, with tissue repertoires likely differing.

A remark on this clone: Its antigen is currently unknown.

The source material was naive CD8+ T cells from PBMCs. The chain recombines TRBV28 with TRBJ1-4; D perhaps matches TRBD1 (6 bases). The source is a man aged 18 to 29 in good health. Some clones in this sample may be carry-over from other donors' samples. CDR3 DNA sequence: TGTGCCAGCAGTGCTGAGGACAGAAATAATGAAAAACTGTTTTTT. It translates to CASSAEDRNNEKLFF.